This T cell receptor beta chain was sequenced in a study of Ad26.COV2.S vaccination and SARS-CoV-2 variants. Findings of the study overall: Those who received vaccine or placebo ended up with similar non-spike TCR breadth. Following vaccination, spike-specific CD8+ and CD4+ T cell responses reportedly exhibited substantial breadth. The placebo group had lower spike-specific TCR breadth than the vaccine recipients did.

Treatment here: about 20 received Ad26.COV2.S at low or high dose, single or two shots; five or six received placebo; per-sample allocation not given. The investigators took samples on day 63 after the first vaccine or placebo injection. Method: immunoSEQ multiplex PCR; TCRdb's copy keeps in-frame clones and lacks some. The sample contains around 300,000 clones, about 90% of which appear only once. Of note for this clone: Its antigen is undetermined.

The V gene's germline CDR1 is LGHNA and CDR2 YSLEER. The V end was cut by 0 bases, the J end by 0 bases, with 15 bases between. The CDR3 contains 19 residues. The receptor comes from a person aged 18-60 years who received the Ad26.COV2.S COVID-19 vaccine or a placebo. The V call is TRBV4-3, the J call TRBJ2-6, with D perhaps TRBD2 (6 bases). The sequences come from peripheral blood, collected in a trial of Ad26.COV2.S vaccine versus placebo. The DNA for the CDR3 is TGCGCCAGCAGCCAAGATGCGGGGCGGGTACGCTCTGGGGCCAACGTCCTGACTTTC. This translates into CASSQDAGRVRSGANVLTF.